The clone carrying this T cell receptor beta chain was seen only a few times. Antigen: not known. Germline CDR1 is MNHEY and CDR2 is SMNVEV (reference sequence). V dropped 6 bases and J dropped 1 base, with 9 bases sitting between them. The CDR3 totals 13 residues. The entry originates in a study of beta chain features in type 1 diabetes. About the research overall: All of the samples together had around 110,000,000 sorted cells examined.

General study findings and limits: Shorter TCRB CDR3s, moderately but significantly so, were found in Type 1 diabetes patients in all four CD4+ subsets. An over-representation of cells with high TCR expression could result from cDNA sequencing.

Expressed TCRB transcripts were sequenced after all isolated RNA was converted to cDNA. TCRdb's table, derived via immunoSEQ multiplex PCR, lists solely in-frame clones and lacks some. The data show hundreds of thousands of clones, approximately 14% seen once. The sequenced sample was naive CD4+ T cells from blood. The J gene is TRBJ2-5, the V gene TRBV27; weak D call: TRBD1 (6 bases). The sequence was obtained from a man under 40 with type 1 diabetes. CDR3 coding DNA: TGTGCCAGCAGGACAGGTGTCCAAGAGACCCAGTACTTC. This encodes CASRTGVQETQYF.